This T cell receptor (beta chain) emerged from a study of blood T cell repertoires in COVID-19 (dated by TCRdb to 2020 to 2022). About the full investigation: The collaborator samples originated in the United States, Italy and Spain and spanned the acute and convalescent phases of COVID-19. The material from the prospective study consisted of cDNA or gDNA derived from T cells, B-cell-depleted T cells, or PBMCs. The dataset comprised deeply sampled blood TCRbeta repertoires from subjects exposed to, actively infected with, or recovered from COVID-19. The repertoires were released in a freely available public database intended as a resource for research on the immune response to SARS-CoV-2. Samples came from the ongoing ImmuneRACE study (first 160 participants) plus 1,254 subjects from 6 global collaborators. Nearly every sample came with metadata listing a de-identified subject ID, COVID-19 status, age in years and sex. Where available, HLA class I and class II types were taken from metadata supplied by the sample provider and were not determined by assay-based typing. Overall study outcomes, separate from this receptor: The quantity of clinical and demographic metadata differed by source and by participant and was supplied without curation.

With regard to this clone: Its target antigen remains unknown. No base quality information exists; no much larger clone differs at one position.

CDR1 is given as SGHRS and CDR2 as YFSETQ, both from the germline V gene. The CDR3 covers 15 residues, taking in both the cysteine and the phenylalanine. Only the CDR3 region is kept as DNA, spanning 45 bases read in frame from base 1. V was cut back by 4 bases and J by 1 base, leaving a gap of 14 bases between them. The immunoSEQ Assay, a bias-controlled multiplex PCR, was used to amplify TCRbeta CDR3 regions from genomic DNA. Per the original workflow: The number of nucleated cells in each sample was estimated by amplification of reference gene primers within the assay. Sequence reads were collapsed and filtered to measure the absolute abundance of every unique TCRbeta CDR3 rearrangement. For each sample, productive Simpson clonality was calculated as the square root of Simpson's diversity index over productive rearrangements. As stored in TCRdb, this immuneACCESS dataset retains in-frame rearrangements with V and J assigned. A fraction of the clones does not appear; measured against another copy, unresolved V genes explain less than half of the discrepancy, and the remainder lacks a known reason. D and trimming come from the DNA, and the V and J calls and clone size come from that table. The sample table shows 250,000 to 300,000 clones, and roughly 91% are seen once. 2.3% of the sample goes to the ten largest clones.

In the prospective study, participants were about 18 to 95 years old, resided in fewer than 25 geographic areas of the United States, and were enrolled through a virtual design. Cohort assignment in the prospective study relied on participant-reported clinical history from a screening survey and a study questionnaire. In the prospective study, whole blood, serum and a nasopharyngeal or oropharyngeal swab were collected from each participant by mobile phlebotomists. Prospective study participants could optionally give additional blood draws and questionnaires over a roughly two-month period. Blood samples from the prospective study were shipped frozen or at room temperature prior to DNA extraction.

This receptor was identified in a woman aged 40 to 50 with acute COVID-19. The V and J genes are TRBV5-1 and TRBJ1-1; D gene: possibly TRBD1, on 5 matching bases. Sequenced input: PBMCs or T cells enriched from blood (not recorded which). The DNA reads as follows: TGCGCCAGCAGCCTGGACAAACTAAAGAACACTGAAGCTTTCTTT. Its product reads: CASSLDKLKNTEAFF.